The 6 T cell receptor beta chains below all came from one sample that was sequenced in a study of T cells in tuberculosis. Clones were sequenced by immunoSEQ multiplex PCR, and TCRdb holds only the in-frame ones, with some missing. Seen here are tens of thousands of clones, about 90% observed once, and the top ten hold under 9%. Time point here: new active TB diagnosis, blood taken before or within 7 days of starting treatment. The material was PBMCs, obtained at tuberculosis diagnosis. The source is an adult with tuberculosis. Some clones in this sample may be carry-over from other donors' samples.

This rearrangement joins TRBV19 to TRBJ1-5; D possibly corresponds to TRBD1 (5 bases). V was shortened by 7 bases and J by 3 bases, with 10 bases between the two germline ends. The CDR3 sequence is 13 residues long. Germline CDR1 and CDR2: LNHDA and SQIVND (reference sequence). The CDR3 reads CASKKGPNQPQHF. CDR3 DNA: TGTGCCAGTAAGAAGGGGCCCAATCAGCCCCAGCATTTT.

CDR3 in amino acids: CASSEGYRGPSDTQYF. CDR3 coding DNA: TGTGCCAGCAGTGAAGGGTACAGGGGTCCGTCCGATACGCAGTATTTT. The J gene is TRBJ2-3, the V gene TRBV6-1, with TRBD1 matching over 7 bases. Germline V CDR1 and CDR2: MNHNS, SASEGT. Trimming removed 1 base from V and 6 bases from J; junction bases left unmatched: 10. The CDR3 sequence is 16 residues long.

The chain couples TRBV6-5 to TRBJ1-1; D may be TRBD1 (5 bases). Trimming pared 6 bases from V and 1 base from J, leaving 15 bases between. CDR1 MNHEY and CDR2 SVGAGI come from the germline V gene. The CDR3 is 15 amino acids. In DNA, the CDR3 is TGTGCCAGCAGAGTTTCCGGGACTCAGAACACTGAAGCTTTCTTT. Protein product: CASRVSGTQNTEAFF.

The gene calls are TRBV9 and TRBJ1-1, with a possible D match to TRBD1 (6 bases). Germline lookup yields CDR1 SGDLS and CDR2 YYNGEE. Trimming removed 3 bases from V and 8 bases from J, with 14 bases in between. The CDR3 consists of 13 residues. The CDR3 region has the DNA TGTGCCAGCAGCGCCGTCGGGGGGCAGGAAGCTTTCTTT. Protein: CASSAVGGQEAFF. The full variable domain, completed using reference TRBV9 and TRBJ1-1, is DSGVTQTPKHLITATGQRVTLRCSPRSGDLSVYWYQQSLDQGLQFLIQYYNGEERAKGNILERFSAQQFPDLHSELNLSSLELGDSALYFCASSAVGGQEAFFGQGTRLTVV.

The chain links TRBV5-6 to TRBJ2-3; 9 bases are a match to TRBD2. This CDR3 region has 17 residues. Germline CDR1 and CDR2: SGHDT and YYEEEE. The V gene end was trimmed by 0 bases and the J gene end by 2 bases; junction bases not matched to a gene: 7. CDR3 nucleotides: TGTGCCAGCAGCTTGGGACCAGCGGGGGGCTACACAGATACGCAGTATTTT. Translated, it gives CASSLGPAGGYTDTQYF.

V and J are TRBV18 and TRBJ1-2, with a possible D match to TRBD1 (6 bases). The CDR3 is made up of 15 amino acids. CDR1 is KGHSH and CDR2 is LQKENI in the germline V gene. Trimming cost V 2 bases and J 7 bases, with 17 bases left between them. CDR3 sequence (DNA): TGTGCCAGCTCACCAGGCCGGGGGGCGCAGGGTGGCTACACCTTC. Its translation is CASSPGRGAQGGYTF.